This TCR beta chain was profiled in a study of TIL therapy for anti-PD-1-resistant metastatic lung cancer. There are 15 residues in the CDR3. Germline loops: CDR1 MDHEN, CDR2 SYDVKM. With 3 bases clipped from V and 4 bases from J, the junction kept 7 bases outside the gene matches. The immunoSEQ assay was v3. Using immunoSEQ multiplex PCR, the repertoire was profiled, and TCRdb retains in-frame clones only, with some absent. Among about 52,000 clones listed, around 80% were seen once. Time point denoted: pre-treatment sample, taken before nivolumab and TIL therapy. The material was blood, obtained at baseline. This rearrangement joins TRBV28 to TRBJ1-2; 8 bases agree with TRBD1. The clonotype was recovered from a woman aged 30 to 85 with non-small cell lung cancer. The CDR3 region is CASSFPRGHSYGYTF. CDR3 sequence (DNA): TGTGCCAGCAGTTTTCCCAGGGGGCACTCCTATGGCTACACCTTC.